The source of this T cell receptor beta chain is a study of Ad26.COV2.S vaccination and SARS-CoV-2 variants. Study as a whole: Into the muscle, Ad26.COV2.S was dosed once or twice, 56 days apart.

Trimming took 3 bases from V and 9 from J, leaving 7 bases between them. The CDR3 runs to 12 residues. Germline-derived CDR1 and CDR2 are SGHNT and YYREEE (reference sequence). Described treatment: 15 to 20 received Ad26.COV2.S at low or high dose, single or two shots; about five received placebo; per-sample allocation not given. Sampling was done on day 63 after the first vaccine or placebo injection. In Boston, the donor was an adult between 18-55 years of age. Of note for this clone: The antigen remains unidentified.

Overall study findings and caveats: Vaccine recipients surpassed placebo recipients in spike-specific TCR breadth.

TCRdb keeps only in-frame clones here, not all; method: immunoSEQ multiplex PCR. The table shows 380,000 or so clones, with under 90% occurring only once. The chain combines TRBV5-4 with TRBJ1-6; D is unresolved. Source: peripheral blood, taken in a trial of Ad26.COV2.S vaccine versus placebo. This TCR derives from a person between 18 and 60 years old who received the Ad26.COV2.S COVID-19 vaccine or a placebo. The CDR3 nucleotides read TGTGCCAGCAGCTCAGTGGCTTCACCCCTCCACTTT. Residues: CASSSVASPLHF. The full variable domain, rest sourced from reference TRBV5-4 and TRBJ1-6, is ETGVTQSPTHLIKTRGQQVTLRCSSQSGHNTVSWYQQALGQGPQFIFQYYREEENGRGNFPPRFSGLQFPNYSSELNVNALELDDSALYLCASSSVASPLHFGNGTRLTVT.